The subject of this entry is one T cell receptor (beta chain). Germline V gene lookup returns CDR1 KGHSH and CDR2 LQKENI. The CDR3 is made up of 19 amino acids. With 5 bases clipped from V and 5 bases from J, the junction kept 13 bases outside the gene matches. This sample was included in a study of blood T cell repertoires in COVID-19. Study-wide background: From the United States, Italy and Spain came samples of acute and convalescent COVID-19. PBMCs, B-cell-depleted T cells, or T cells provided the cDNA or gDNA that made up the material.

Per the original methods: Estimated nucleated cell counts came from reference gene primer amplification. Assay used: immunoSEQ multiplex PCR; TCRdb lists only in-frame clones, some missing. V and J calls plus clone size are reproduced from that table; the DNA served to infer D and trimming. The table has 95,000 to 110,000 clones, 80% to 90% seen once. The sequence was collected from a human donor in a cohort sampled during active COVID-19. V usage is TRBV18 and J usage is TRBJ2-3; 16 nucleotides agree with TRBD2. Sequencing was performed on peripheral blood. CDR3 bases: TGTGCCAGCTCATCACTCGGGACTAGCGGGAGGGCCTGGGGAGATACGCAGTATTTT. Its translation: CASSSLGTSGRAWGDTQYF.